Presented here are 9 T cell receptor beta chains from one specimen sequenced in a study of T cell responses to AZD1222 COVID-19 vaccine. Repertoires were generated with immunoSEQ multiplex PCR, while TCRdb's copy carries only in-frame clones and drops some. The sample has about 56,000 clones; 88% are singletons. This material consisted of peripheral blood, taken on day 0 of AZD1222 vaccination. The receptors were gathered from an adult in good health.

V usage is TRBV19 and J usage is TRBJ2-1; 12 nucleotides line up with TRBD2. CDR1 LNHDA and CDR2 SQIVND come from the germline V gene (reference sequence). With V trimmed by 4 bases and J by 7 bases, 11 bases remained unmatched. This CDR3 has 17 amino acids. CDR3 sequence: CASSSGLAGGPGNEQFF. CDR3 bases: TGTGCCAGTAGTAGTGGGCTAGCGGGAGGGCCGGGAAATGAGCAGTTCTTC.

The V call is TRBV19, the J call TRBJ2-2; TRBD1 might be the D (6 bases). CDR1 is LNHDA, CDR2 SQIVND, per germline (reference sequence). The CDR3 has 16 residues. Trimming stripped 4 bases from V and 5 bases from J, with 17 bases between. CDR3 DNA: TGTGCCAGTAGTACAACAGGGAGAGTGAAAACCGGGGAGCTGTTTTTT. This sequence encodes CASSTTGRVKTGELFF.

The CDR3 protein is CASSPFSPGGRRTEAFF. The DNA for the CDR3 is TGTGCCAGCAGCCCGTTTAGCCCAGGGGGAAGAAGGACTGAAGCTTTCTTT. V and J are TRBV7-2 and TRBJ1-1, with TRBD1 matching over 7 bases. There are 17 residues in the CDR3. The germline V gene has CDR1 SGHTA and CDR2 FQGNSA. Trimming at V came to 5 bases and at J to 5 bases, leaving 17 bases not matched to a gene.

This clone was observed once. The genes are TRBV5-4 and TRBJ2-3; D ambiguous. V shed 0 bases and J shed 2 bases, with 1 base lying between them. The germline gives CDR1 SGHNT, CDR2 YYREEE (reference sequence). There are 12 residues in the CDR3. CDR3 region: CASSLDTDTQYF. The CDR3 DNA reads TGTGCCAGCAGCTTGGACACAGATACGCAGTATTTT.

The chain employs TRBV9 and TRBJ2-7; TRBD2 agrees at 8 bases. The ends lost 3 bases at V and 9 bases at J; junction bases unmatched: 14. Per germline, CDR1 SGDLS and CDR2 YYNGEE. The CDR3 length is 15 residues. In nucleotides, the CDR3 is TGTGCCAGCAGCGCCGGTAGCGGGACCTTTAGCGCGCAGTACTTC. Amino acids: CASSAGSGTFSAQYF.

The chain links TRBV6-1 to TRBJ2-7, with TRBD2 matching over 7 bases. Germline CDR1 is MNHNS and CDR2 is SASEGT. With V trimmed by 3 bases and J by 2 bases, 7 bases remained unmatched. This CDR3 contains 15 residues. The CDR3 region has the DNA TGTGCCAGCAGTGATCAGGGAGGGAACACCTACGAGCAGTACTTC. It translates to CASSDQGGNTYEQYF.

This clone was recorded once. This sequence joins TRBV2 and TRBJ2-1; D not resolved. V lost 4 bases to trimming and J lost 10 bases, with 8 bases between them. The CDR3 has 11 amino acids. Germline V gene data show CDR1 as SNHLY and CDR2 as FYNNEI. The CDR3 sequence is CASSAEGEQFF. Here the CDR3 DNA reads TGTGCCAGCAGTGCCGAAGGGGAGCAGTTCTTC. Full variable domain (outside the CDR3, taken from reference TRBV2 and TRBJ2-1): EPEVTQTPSHQVTQMGQEVILRCVPISNHLYFYWYRQILGQKVEFLVSFYNNEISEKSEIFDDQFSVERPDGSNFTLKIRSTKLEDSAMYFCASSAEGEQFFGPGTRLTVL.

Written as DNA, the CDR3 is TGTGCCAGCAGCCAAACAGGGACGGATAACAATGAGCAGTTCTTC. The encoded protein is CASSQTGTDNNEQFF. The chain recombines TRBV3-1 (or the pseudogene TRBV3-2) with TRBJ2-1, with D maybe TRBD1 (6 bases). Germline V gives CDR1 LGHDT, CDR2 YNNKEL (reference sequence). V lost 2 bases and J 5 bases, leaving 13 bases between the germline ends. This CDR3 is built from 15 residues.

The J gene is TRBJ1-2, the V gene TRBV19; no firm D call. This CDR3 has 13 amino acids. Germline assignment: CDR1 LNHDA and CDR2 SQIVND (reference sequence). V dropped 11 bases and J dropped 4 bases, with 17 bases sitting between them. The CDR3, as DNA: TGTGCCTCCGGCGTGACAACGACCTATGGCTACACCTTC. Its translation: CASGVTTTYGYTF.